Listed below are T cell receptor beta chains from one sample, sequenced in a study of blood T cell repertoires in COVID-19. Clones were read by immunoSEQ multiplex PCR, and TCRdb kept only the in-frame ones, dropping some. In the table there are hundreds of thousands of clones, over 75% of which are singletons. The sample consisted of PBMCs or T cells enriched from blood (not recorded which). These receptors all stem from a man in his thirties or forties who had recovered from COVID-19. CDR3s include the opening cysteine and the closing phenylalanine or tryptophan. The D gene is left open where the match is weak. The listing skips clone size in some rows; elsewhere it reads once, few, many or a size class.

J: TRBJ2-3
V: TRBV7-6
D: TRBD2
size: NA
CDR3: CASSPGTSGTDTQYF
DNA: TGTGCCAGCAGCCCTGGGACTAGCGGCACAGATACGCAGTATTTT

J: TRBJ2-2
V: TRBV7-8
D: TRBD2
size: NA
CDR3: CASSFGESGGVTGELFF
DNA: TGTGCCAGCAGCTTTGGGGAAAGCGGGGGAGTAACCGGGGAGCTGTTTTTT

J: TRBJ1-2
V: TRBV4-1
D: NA
size: once
CDR3: CASSQGHQKNYGYTF
DNA: TGCGCCAGCAGCCAGGGACACCAGAAGAACTATGGCTACACCTTC

J: TRBJ1-6
V: TRBV20-1
D: NA
size: once
CDR3: CSASREARQGLSPLHF
DNA: TGCAGTGCCAGTAGAGAGGCACGGCAGGGCCTATCCCCCCTCCACTTT

J: TRBJ1-6
V: TRBV3-1/TRBV3-2
D: NA
size: few
CDR3: CASSQESSYNSPLHF
DNA: TGTGCCAGCAGCCAGGAGAGCTCCTATAATTCACCCCTCCACTTT

J: TRBJ1-6
V: TRBV4-1
D: TRBD1
size: NA
CDR3: CASSRIQGANSPLHF
DNA: TGCGCCAGCAGCCGCATCCAGGGGGCTAATTCACCCCTCCACTTT

J: TRBJ2-1
V: TRBV18
D: NA
size: NA
CDR3: CASSPPGDNEQFF
DNA: TGTGCCAGCTCACCACCAGGGGACAATGAGCAGTTCTTC

J: TRBJ1-4
V: TRBV11-2
D: NA
size: NA
CDR3: CASSYTSTNEKLFF
DNA: TGTGCCAGCAGCTACACGTCAACTAATGAAAAACTGTTTTTT

J: TRBJ2-1
V: TRBV28
D: TRBD2
size: few
CDR3: CASSLFVVKPGLAGERSSYNEQFF
DNA: TGTGCCAGCAGTTTATTTGTTGTGAAACCGGGACTAGCGGGAGAAAGAAGCTCCTACAATGAGCAGTTCTTC

J: TRBJ2-7
V: TRBV28
D: TRBD2
size: NA
CDR3: CASSSQPPARGEGLEQYF
DNA: TGTGCCAGCAGTTCACAACCCCCCGCTCGGGGGGAGGGCCTCGAGCAGTACTTC

J: TRBJ2-3
V: TRBV9
D: TRBD1
size: NA
CDR3: CASSVYTGGTDTQYF
DNA: TGTGCCAGCAGCGTATATACAGGGGGCACAGATACGCAGTATTTT

J: TRBJ2-7
V: TRBV5-6
D: TRBD2
size: NA
CDR3: CASSLASLAGYEQYF
DNA: TGTGCCAGCAGCTTGGCCAGTCTAGCGGGATACGAGCAGTACTTC

J: TRBJ2-7
V: TRBV5-1
D: TRBD2
size: NA
CDR3: CASSLVLAGGREQYF
DNA: TGCGCCAGCAGCTTGGTTCTAGCGGGAGGTAGGGAGCAGTACTTC

J: TRBJ1-2
V: TRBV7-8
D: NA
size: NA
CDR3: CASSLGGPGTAQNYGYTF
DNA: TGTGCCAGCAGCTTAGGGGGGCCCGGGACCGCCCAAAACTATGGCTACACCTTC

J: TRBJ1-2
V: TRBV4-2
D: TRBD1
size: NA
CDR3: CASSQERGQVGYTF
DNA: TGTGCCAGCAGCCAAGAGAGGGGGCAGGTAGGCTACACCTTC

J: TRBJ2-1
V: TRBV5-1
D: TRBD2
size: once
CDR3: CASRTGTSHEQFF
DNA: TGCGCCAGCAGGACCGGGACTAGCCATGAGCAGTTCTTC

J: TRBJ1-2
V: TRBV27
D: TRBD1
size: NA
CDR3: CASSRDRDRGYTF
DNA: TGTGCCAGCAGCAGGGACAGGGATCGTGGCTACACCTTC

J: TRBJ1-1
V: TRBV10-3
D: NA
size: NA
CDR3: CAISPGHTNTEAFF
DNA: TGTGCCATTTCACCGGGACATACGAACACTGAAGCTTTCTTT

J: TRBJ1-4
V: TRBV12-3/TRBV12-4
D: NA
size: NA
CDR3: CASRGQGNEKLFF
DNA: TGTGCCAGCAGGGGGCAGGGAAATGAAAAACTGTTTTTT

J: TRBJ2-7
V: TRBV3-1/TRBV3-2
D: TRBD2
size: once
CDR3: CASSQRLAGEQYF
DNA: TGTGCCAGCAGCCAAAGACTAGCGGGCGAGCAGTACTTC

J: TRBJ1-5
V: TRBV7-8
D: TRBD1
size: NA
CDR3: CASSLASGTGNQPQHF
DNA: TGTGCCAGCAGCTTAGCGTCCGGGACAGGGAACCAGCCCCAGCATTTT

J: TRBJ2-3
V: TRBV14
D: TRBD2
size: NA
CDR3: CASSQDSSGRSGTDTQYF
DNA: TGTGCCAGCAGCCAAGACAGTAGCGGGAGGAGTGGCACAGATACGCAGTATTTT

J: TRBJ1-5
V: TRBV19
D: NA
size: NA
CDR3: CASSVQGGNQPQHF
DNA: TGTGCCAGTAGCGTACAGGGCGGCAATCAGCCCCAGCATTTT

J: TRBJ1-2
V: TRBV27
D: NA
size: NA
CDR3: CASGRQYSNYGYTF
DNA: TGTGCCAGCGGAAGACAGTATTCTAACTATGGCTACACCTTC

J: TRBJ2-1
V: TRBV6-5
D: TRBD2
size: NA
CDR3: CASSYTSGRVEQFF
DNA: TGTGCCAGCAGTTACACTAGCGGGAGGGTTGAGCAGTTCTTC

J: TRBJ2-3
V: TRBV19
D: TRBD2
size: few
CDR3: CASRFGGLEGDTQYF
DNA: TGTGCCAGTAGGTTCGGGGGGTTAGAAGGAGATACGCAGTATTTT

J: TRBJ1-2
V: TRBV6-4
D: NA
size: NA
CDR3: CARIRDGDNYGYTF
DNA: TGTGCCAGAATACGAGACGGGGATAACTATGGCTACACCTTC

J: TRBJ1-3
V: TRBV12-5
D: TRBD1
size: NA
CDR3: CASGLPRQGGGNTIYF
DNA: TGTGCTAGTGGTTTGCCAAGACAGGGGGGTGGAAACACCATATATTTT

J: TRBJ1-1
V: TRBV19
D: NA
size: NA
CDR3: CASSEARGRAEAFF
DNA: TGTGCCAGTAGCGAAGCCCGGGGTAGGGCTGAAGCTTTCTTT

J: TRBJ1-5
V: TRBV28
D: NA
size: NA
CDR3: CASSLFPGNQPQHF
DNA: TGTGCCAGCAGTTTATTCCCAGGAAATCAGCCCCAGCATTTT

J: TRBJ1-2
V: TRBV5-4
D: NA
size: NA
CDR3: CASSLWESGYTF
DNA: TGTGCCAGCAGCTTGTGGGAGAGCGGCTACACCTTC

J: TRBJ2-1
V: TRBV29-1
D: TRBD1
size: NA
CDR3: CSAPGGFYNEQFF
DNA: TGCAGCGCTCCAGGGGGTTTCTACAATGAGCAGTTCTTC

J: TRBJ1-1
V: TRBV27
D: NA
size: NA
CDR3: CASSSSLRGNTEAFF
DNA: TGTGCCAGCAGTTCCTCCTTAAGGGGGAACACTGAAGCTTTCTTT

J: TRBJ2-3
V: TRBV7-2
D: TRBD2
size: once
CDR3: CASSVTTSGRAFSTDTQYF
DNA: TGTGCCAGCAGCGTTACGACTAGCGGAAGGGCCTTTAGCACAGATACGCAGTATTTT

J: TRBJ2-1
V: TRBV3-1/TRBV3-2
D: NA
size: NA
CDR3: CASSPSEVEDEQFF
DNA: TGTGCCAGCAGCCCTTCCGAGGTAGAGGATGAGCAGTTCTTC

J: TRBJ2-3
V: TRBV5-1
D: TRBD1
size: NA
CDR3: CASSLEQGVSDTQYF
DNA: TGCGCCAGCAGCTTGGAACAGGGGGTATCGGATACGCAGTATTTT

J: TRBJ1-5
V: TRBV27
D: NA
size: NA
CDR3: CASSLWGSGNQPQHF
DNA: TGTGCCAGCAGTTTATGGGGGAGCGGGAATCAGCCCCAGCATTTT

J: TRBJ1-1
V: TRBV7-9
D: TRBD1
size: NA
CDR3: CASSLPKDRLNTEAFF
DNA: TGTGCCAGCAGCCTCCCCAAGGACAGGTTGAACACTGAAGCTTTCTTT

J: TRBJ2-1
V: TRBV18
D: NA
size: NA
CDR3: CASRKPGLGTINEQFF
DNA: TGTGCCAGCAGAAAACCGGGACTTGGGACGATAAATGAGCAGTTCTTC

J: TRBJ1-2
V: TRBV7-9
D: NA
size: NA
CDR3: CASSSQGTNYGYTF
DNA: TGTGCCAGCAGCTCACAGGGAACTAACTATGGCTACACCTTC

J: TRBJ2-4
V: TRBV3-1/TRBV3-2
D: NA
size: NA
CDR3: CASSQDSGQGNIQYF
DNA: TGTGCCAGCAGCCAAGATTCCGGGCAGGGTAACATTCAGTACTTC

J: TRBJ2-3
V: TRBV21-1
D: NA
size: once
CDR3: CASSKVWDRGTDTQYF
DNA: TGTGCCAGCAGCAAAGTTTGGGACAGGGGTACAGATACGCAGTATTTT

J: TRBJ1-4
V: TRBV6-5
D: TRBD1
size: once
CDR3: CASSRQGQTAGKLFF
DNA: TGTGCCAGCAGTCGACAGGGTCAAACGGCGGGAAAACTGTTTTTT

J: TRBJ2-3
V: TRBV27
D: NA
size: NA
CDR3: CASTRRGDTQYF
DNA: TGTGCCAGCACTCGAAGGGGAGATACGCAGTATTTT

J: TRBJ2-1
V: TRBV5-1
D: TRBD2
size: NA
CDR3: CASSPGLAESSYNEQFF
DNA: TGCGCCAGCAGCCCCGGACTAGCGGAAAGCTCCTACAATGAGCAGTTCTTC

J: TRBJ1-2
V: TRBV28
D: NA
size: once
CDR3: CASRSGQSYGYTF
DNA: TGTGCCAGCAGGTCAGGACAGTCCTATGGCTACACCTTC

J: TRBJ2-2
V: TRBV10-3
D: TRBD2
size: NA
CDR3: CAAQGLAGPGELFF
DNA: TGTGCCGCCCAGGGACTAGCGGGACCCGGGGAGCTGTTTTTT

J: TRBJ1-3
V: TRBV25-1
D: NA
size: NA
CDR3: CASSHRQDPGNTIYF
DNA: TGTGCCAGCAGTCACCGACAGGACCCTGGAAACACCATATATTTT